The 21 T cell receptor beta chains below all came from one sample that was sequenced in a study of blood T cell repertoires in COVID-19. Profiling relied on immunoSEQ multiplex PCR, and the TCRdb table lists in-frame clones only, not all of them. This table has 150,000 to 200,000 clones, 82% appearing once. Sequencing input: peripheral blood. Receptor source: a middle-aged woman with COVID-19, enrolled during active disease.

This clone was recorded only once. J is TRBJ1-2 and V is TRBV6-5, with D possibly TRBD1 on 5 matching bases. Looked up from germline, CDR1 is MNHEY and CDR2 is SVGAGI. The CDR3 consists of 16 residues. V lost 0 bases to trimming and J lost 7 bases, with 18 bases between them. The CDR3 loop is CASSYSMEGRGGGYTF. The CDR3 nucleotides read TGTGCCAGCAGTTACTCGATGGAGGGGCGAGGAGGTGGCTACACCTTC.

The genes are TRBV4-2 and TRBJ1-3; D is possibly TRBD1 (5 bases). Germline assignment: CDR1 LGHNA and CDR2 YNFKEQ. Trimming removed 1 base at V and 0 bases at J, with 16 bases between. There are 18 residues in the CDR3. The CDR3, as DNA: TGTGCCAGCAGCCAAGTATTACAGGATGATAGCTCTGGAAACACCATATATTTT. Translated: CASSQVLQDDSSGNTIYF.

The genes are TRBV6-4 and TRBJ2-5; TRBD2 aligns across 11 bases. The V gene's germline CDR1 is MRHNA and CDR2 SNTAGT. The J segment lost 1 base and the V segment lost 4 bases, leaving 5 bases of the junction unmatched. The CDR3 has 16 residues. DNA for the CDR3: TGTGCCAGCAGTGCGTCTAGCGGGGGGACCCAAGAGACCCAGTACTTC. Translated, it gives CASSASSGGTQETQYF.

The chain recombines TRBV3-1 (or the pseudogene TRBV3-2) with TRBJ2-1, with TRBD2 matching 13 bases. The J segment lost 4 bases and the V segment lost 3 bases, leaving 6 bases of the junction unmatched. Germline V lookup: CDR1 LGHDT, CDR2 YNNKEL (reference sequence). The CDR3 runs 17 residues. The CDR3 loop reads CASSHPGTSGIYNEQFF. DNA of the CDR3: TGTGCCAGCAGCCACCCGGGGACTAGCGGGATTTACAATGAGCAGTTCTTC.

The chain combines TRBV6-6 with TRBJ1-1; maybe TRBD1 (6 bases). This CDR3 region has 16 residues. V lost 6 bases and J lost 3, with 20 bases in between. From germline, CDR1 is MNHNY and CDR2 SVGAGI (reference sequence). CDR3 DNA sequence: TGTGCCAGCAGGAACAGCGGGGGGCGTAGGTACACTGAAGCTTTCTTT. Translation: CASRNSGGRRYTEAFF.

The chain employs TRBV10-2 and TRBJ1-1; the D is unclear. The CDR3 totals 16 residues. Germline CDR1 reads WSHSY; CDR2 reads SAAADI. Trimming stripped 8 bases from V and 1 base from J, with 20 bases between. The CDR3, as DNA: TGCGCCAGCCGAAGATCGACCGGGATTTGGAACACTGAAGCTTTCTTT. Its translation: CASRRSTGIWNTEAFF.

The chain joins TRBV10-3 to TRBJ1-3, with TRBD1 as a possible D gene (6 bases). CDR3 size: 13 residues. The germline V gene encodes CDR1 ENHRY and CDR2 SYGVKD. V was pared by 4 bases and J by 3 bases, with 7 bases between. CDR3 sequence reads: CAISAGDGNTIYF. The CDR3 nucleotides read TGTGCCATCAGTGCAGGGGATGGAAACACCATATATTTT.

The V gene is TRBV7-9, the J gene TRBJ1-5; D is perhaps TRBD1 (5 bases). Germline V gene lookup returns CDR1 SEHNR and CDR2 FQNEAQ (reference sequence). The length of the CDR3 is 17 residues. Trimming removed 5 bases at V and 0 bases at J, with 17 bases between. The CDR3 region is CASSKSDKMYSNQPQHF. CDR3 sequence (DNA): TGTGCCAGCAGCAAATCGGACAAGATGTATAGCAATCAGCCCCAGCATTTT.

The chain uses TRBV7-9 and TRBJ2-7, with no clear D. Trimming removed 10 bases at V and 2 bases at J, with 30 bases between. The CDR3 is 18 amino acids. The V gene's germline CDR1 is SEHNR and CDR2 FQNEAQ (reference sequence). In DNA, the CDR3 is TGTGCCAAATGTATAGGAAACAGAATTAATAGAGATCCCTACGAGCAGTACTTC. It encodes CAKCIGNRINRDPYEQYF.

The table lists this clone with a few counts. The chain is built from TRBV11-1 and TRBJ2-2; TRBD2 matches 10 bases. Per germline, CDR1 SGHAT and CDR2 FQDESV (reference sequence). The CDR3 covers 14 residues. The trim removed 6 bases at V and 4 bases at J, leaving 2 bases unmatched. The CDR3 sequence: CASRLAGFTGELFF. CDR3 sequence (DNA): TGTGCCAGCAGACTAGCGGGGTTCACCGGGGAGCTGTTTTTT.

The chain recombines TRBV6-5 with TRBJ2-7; TRBD1 agrees at 8 bases. J gave up 3 bases and V 1 base, and 2 bases lay outside the gene matches. CDR1 MNHEY and CDR2 SVGAGI come from the germline V gene. The CDR3 consists of 14 residues. The chain's CDR3 is CASSYFDRGYEQYF. As DNA, the CDR3 is TGTGCCAGCAGTTACTTTGACAGGGGCTACGAGCAGTACTTC.

The chain combines TRBV28 with TRBJ2-7; no definite D call. This CDR3 has 11 amino acids. Trimming took 6 bases from V and 6 from J, leaving 9 bases between them. CDR1 and CDR2 (germline): MDHEN, SYDVKM. CDR3 sequence (DNA): TGTGCCAGCAGCACCCGCAGCGAGCAGTACTTC. This sequence encodes CASSTRSEQYF.

This clone came up once. This sequence joins TRBV20-1 and TRBJ2-3; 9 positions agree with TRBD2. J gave up 5 bases and V 3 bases, and 12 bases lay outside the gene matches. The CDR3 is made up of 16 amino acids. Looked up from germline, CDR1 is DFQATT and CDR2 is SNEGSKA (reference sequence). The CDR3 region has the DNA TGCAGTGCTAGTCCCACTCCGGGACTAGCTGTAGATACGCAGTATTTT. It translates to CSASPTPGLAVDTQYF.

There are a few counts of this clone. The V and J genes are TRBV18 and TRBJ2-7; D remains unclear. CDR1 is KGHSH and CDR2 is LQKENI in the germline V gene. Between the trimmed V and J ends, which lost 2 bases and 2 bases, there was a span of 13 bases. The CDR3 extends over 15 amino acids. The CDR3 bases are TGTGCCAGCTCACCAGGGCAAGGAAATCCCTACGAGCAGTACGTC. Amino acid sequence: CASSPGQGNPYEQYV.

The chain has TRBV9 and TRBJ2-5, with D tentatively TRBD2 (6 bases). With 0 bases removed from V and 5 bases from J, the gap between germline ends came to 11 bases. This CDR3 contains 14 residues. Per the germline V gene, CDR1 is SGDLS and CDR2 is YYNGEE. CDR3 DNA: TGTGCCAGCAGCGTAGAAGGAGGGCGGGAGACCCAGTACTTC. Its translation: CASSVEGGRETQYF.

The V gene is TRBV9, the J gene TRBJ2-2, with D possibly matching TRBD2 (6 bases). This CDR3 has 15 residues. Trimming pared 2 bases from V and 4 bases from J, leaving 12 bases between. Germline V CDR1 and CDR2: SGDLS, YYNGEE. CDR3 in amino acids: CASSVEGSGTGELFF. The DNA of the CDR3 is TGTGCCAGCAGCGTGGAGGGGTCGGGCACCGGGGAGCTGTTTTTT.

J is TRBJ1-3 and V is TRBV7-6; 8 bases line up with TRBD1. Germline V gene data show CDR1 as SGHVS and CDR2 as FNYEAQ. The CDR3 runs 16 residues. With V trimmed by 5 bases and J by 1 base, 7 bases remained unmatched. In DNA, the CDR3 is TGTGCCAGCAGCCCAACCCGGACAGGGTCTGGAAACACCATATATTTT. Residues: CASSPTRTGSGNTIYF.

The chain couples TRBV18 to TRBJ2-3; 13 positions match TRBD2. V was clipped by 4 bases and J by 4 bases; unmatched bases: 2. Germline CDR1 is KGHSH and CDR2 is LQKENI. The CDR3 covers 15 residues. CDR3 DNA sequence: TGTGCCAGCTCACTAACTAGCGGGAGGGCAGATACGCAGTATTTT. This codes for CASSLTSGRADTQYF.

This chain links TRBV2 with TRBJ2-7, with D perhaps matching TRBD2 (5 bases). Germline V gene sequence: CDR1 SNHLY, CDR2 FYNNEI. V gave up 6 bases and J gave up 3 bases, with 12 bases separating them. The CDR3 totals 13 residues. CDR3 in DNA: TGTGCCAGCAGCTTAGGACGGGGCTACGAGCAGTACGTC. It codes for CASSLGRGYEQYV.

The chain recombines TRBV3-1 (or the pseudogene TRBV3-2) with TRBJ2-3; D might be TRBD1 (6 bases). V was cut by 3 bases and J by 1 base, with 14 bases left in between. The CDR3 is 16 amino acids. Germline lookup yields CDR1 LGHDT and CDR2 YNNKEL (reference sequence). CDR3 DNA: TGTGCCAGCAGCCATCGCAGGGGCTTCGGCACAGATACGCAGTATTTT. This gives the protein CASSHRRGFGTDTQYF.

V usage is TRBV6-5 and J usage is TRBJ1-1; the match to TRBD1 covers 8 bases. Germline assignment: CDR1 MNHEY and CDR2 SVGAGI. The CDR3 consists of 15 residues. Trimming at V came to 5 bases and at J to 4 bases, leaving 9 bases not matched to a gene. DNA for the CDR3: TGTGCCAGCAGTAGCCCGGGACAGGTGCTCACTGAAGCTTTCTTT. Translating gives CASSSPGQVLTEAFF.